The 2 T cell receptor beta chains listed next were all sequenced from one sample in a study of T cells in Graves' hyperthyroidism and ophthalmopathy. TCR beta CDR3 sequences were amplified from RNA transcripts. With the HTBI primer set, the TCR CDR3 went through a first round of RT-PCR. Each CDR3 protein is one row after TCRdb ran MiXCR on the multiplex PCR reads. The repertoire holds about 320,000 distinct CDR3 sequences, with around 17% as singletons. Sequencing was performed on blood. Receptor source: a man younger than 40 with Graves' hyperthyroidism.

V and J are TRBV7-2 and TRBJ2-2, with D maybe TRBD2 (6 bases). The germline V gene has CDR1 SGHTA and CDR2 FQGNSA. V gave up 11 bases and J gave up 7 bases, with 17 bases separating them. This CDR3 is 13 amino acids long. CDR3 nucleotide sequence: TGTGCCTTTACAAATCGGCGGGACGGGGAGCTGTTTTTT. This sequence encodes CAFTNRRDGELFF.

CDR3 in amino acids: CAWSKEGNYGYTF. CDR3 coding DNA: TGTGCCTGGAGTAAAGAGGGTAACTATGGCTACACCTTC. This chain links TRBV30 with TRBJ1-2; D unclear. Trimming left V 2 bases short and J 1 base short, with 8 bases between. This CDR3 region has 13 residues. Germline V gene lookup returns CDR1 GTSNPN and CDR2 SVGIG (reference sequence).